This T cell receptor beta chain was recovered during a study of cytomegalovirus exposure and HLA in healthy donors. The PCR used 60 Vbeta and 13 Jbeta primers. Measured with immunoSEQ multiplex PCR; TCRdb has only the in-frame clones, and not every one. The sample has roughly 120,000 clones, approximately 80% seen once. This clone appeared a few times. V shed 7 bases and J 4 bases; nucleotides not matched to a gene: 3. Germline V CDR1 and CDR2: SNHLY, FYNNEI. CDR3 length: 12 residues. The gene calls are TRBV2 and TRBJ1-1, with TRBD1 matching 7 bases. This sequence was found in a man in his forties in good health and CMV-seronegative. Sequencing was done on a sample of PBMCs. CDR3 sequence reads: CASTRQGTEAFF. In nucleotides, the CDR3 is TGTGCCAGCACGCGACAGGGCACTGAAGCTTTCTTT.